A selection of T cell receptor beta chains follows, all from one sample in a study of T cell responses to AZD1222 COVID-19 vaccine. The data were produced by immunoSEQ multiplex PCR, yet TCRdb's version contains in-frame clones alone and is incomplete. This table has over 150,000 clones, approximately 95% appearing once. Sample: peripheral blood, taken 28 days after the second dose of the MenACWY control vaccine. Receptor source: an adult who received the MenACWY meningococcal vaccine as a control. The CDR3 runs from the conserved cysteine through the conserved F or W. D genes are given only for firm matches. Expanded clones are given a class, and other clones once, few, many or no size at all.

D gene | clone size | J gene | V gene | CDR3 protein | CDR3 DNA
. | once | TRBJ1-2 | TRBV5-1 | CASSYSGGGHGYTF | TGCGCCAGCAGTTATTCCGGCGGAGGACATGGCTACACCTTC
. | . | TRBJ1-1 | TRBV9 | CASSVEVVGEAFF | TGTGCCAGCAGCGTAGAAGTGGTGGGTGAAGCTTTCTTT
. | . | TRBJ1-3 | TRBV14 | CASSQRTVYSGNTIYF | TGTGCCAGCAGCCAACGGACGGTTTACTCTGGAAACACCATATATTTT
TRBD1 | once | TRBJ1-1 | TRBV12-3/TRBV12-4 | CASRDRGYPEAFF | TGTGCCAGCAGGGACAGGGGGTATCCTGAAGCTTTCTTT
TRBD2 | . | TRBJ2-5 | TRBV3-1/TRBV3-2 | CASSQPSGGAGETQYF | TGTGCCAGCAGCCAGCCTAGCGGGGGGGCCGGCGAGACCCAGTACTTC
TRBD2 | . | TRBJ2-1 | TRBV6-5 | CASSYSSGGGDEQFF | TGTGCCAGCAGTTACTCCAGCGGGGGGGGCGATGAGCAGTTCTTC
. | . | TRBJ1-6 | TRBV19 | CASSIVNSYNSPLHF | TGTGCCAGTAGTATAGTTAACAGCTATAATTCACCCCTCCACTTT
TRBD1 | . | TRBJ2-3 | TRBV14 | CASSRDRGADTQYF | TGTGCCAGCAGCCGGGACAGGGGAGCCGATACGCAGTATTTT
TRBD1 | . | TRBJ1-2 | TRBV28 | CASGQAWGYTF | TGTGCCAGCGGACAGGCCTGGGGCTACACCTTC
. | . | TRBJ1-3 | TRBV6-5 | CASSYAGEPIYF | TGTGCCAGCAGTTACGCAGGGGAGCCCATATATTTT
TRBD1 | . | TRBJ1-6 | TRBV3-1/TRBV3-2 | CASSQGDRGPGGNSPLHF | TGTGCCAGCAGCCAAGGAGACAGGGGGCCGGGCGGTAATTCACCCCTCCACTTT
. | . | TRBJ1-5 | TRBV19 | CASSIGRGRWNQPQHF | TGTGCCAGTAGTATAGGTAGGGGGAGATGGAATCAGCCCCAGCATTTT
. | . | TRBJ1-6 | TRBV2 | CARGGKLAPLHF | TGTGCCAGGGGAGGGAAATTGGCACCCCTCCACTTT
TRBD1 | . | TRBJ1-6 | TRBV6-5 | CASSRGGTGSSPLHF | TGTGCCAGCAGCCGAGGGGGGACAGGGTCTTCACCCCTCCACTTT
. | . | TRBJ2-7 | TRBV6-5 | CASSYSTLSQQYF | TGTGCCAGCAGTTACTCTACATTAAGTCAGCAGTACTTC
TRBD1 | . | TRBJ2-5 | TRBV30 | CAWSLGQKETQYF | TGTGCCTGGAGTTTGGGACAGAAAGAGACCCAGTACTTC
TRBD1 | . | TRBJ2-3 | TRBV5-8 | CASSLGTGVDTDTQYF | TGTGCCAGCAGCTTGGGGACAGGGGTGGATACAGATACGCAGTATTTT
. | . | TRBJ1-1 | TRBV18 | CATNDQWGVNTEAFF | TGTGCCACTAATGACCAGTGGGGTGTGAACACTGAAGCTTTCTTT
. | . | TRBJ1-2 | TRBV27 | CASSLGGAYGYTF | TGTGCCAGCAGTTTGGGGGGAGCATATGGCTACACCTTC
. | . | TRBJ1-1 | TRBV11-2 | CASIPVKGSTEAFF | TGTGCCAGCATCCCCGTGAAGGGGTCCACTGAAGCTTTCTTT
TRBD1 | once | TRBJ1-6 | TRBV5-5 | CASSRIRDSHSPLHF | TGTGCCAGCAGCCGAATCCGGGACAGTCATTCACCCCTCCACTTT
. | . | TRBJ2-6 | TRBV18 | CASSAQGPGANVLTF | TGTGCCAGCTCAGCCCAGGGGCCTGGGGCCAACGTCCTGACTTTC
. | . | TRBJ2-3 | TRBV18 | CASSPDADTQYF | TGTGCCAGCTCACCAGATGCAGATACGCAGTATTTT
. | once | TRBJ1-5 | TRBV3-1/TRBV3-2 | CASSPDGNQPQHF | TGTGCCAGCAGCCCAGACGGCAATCAGCCCCAGCATTTT
TRBD1 | once | TRBJ1-1 | TRBV30 | CAWLKQGAHTEAFF | TGTGCCTGGCTAAAACAGGGGGCGCATACTGAAGCTTTCTTT
. | . | TRBJ1-5 | TRBV19 | CASSSRAGNQPQHF | TGTGCCAGTAGTTCCCGGGCAGGCAATCAGCCCCAGCATTTT
. | . | TRBJ2-6 | TRBV4-3 | CASSQGGRSGANVLTF | TGCGCCAGCAGCCAAGGTGGTCGCTCTGGGGCCAACGTCCTGACTTTC
TRBD2 | . | TRBJ2-3 | TRBV5-5 | CASSLPGGPGDTQYF | TGTGCCAGCAGCCTCCCGGGGGGGCCGGGGGATACGCAGTATTTT
TRBD1 | . | TRBJ1-5 | TRBV19 | CASSRTGDGQPQHF | TGTGCCAGTAGTCGGACAGGGGACGGGCAGCCCCAGCATTTT
. | . | TRBJ1-3 | TRBV7-9 | CASSNPSRRTDSASGNTIYF | TGTGCCAGCAGCAACCCCAGTAGACGGACGGACTCTGCCTCTGGAAACACCATATATTTT
TRBD1 | once | TRBJ2-5 | TRBV18 | CASSSTGGKETQYF | TGTGCCAGCTCGTCGACAGGGGGCAAAGAGACCCAGTACTTC
TRBD1 | . | TRBJ1-3 | TRBV7-8 | CASSPWTGAGNTIYF | TGTGCCAGCAGCCCCTGGACAGGGGCTGGAAACACCATATATTTT
TRBD1 | . | TRBJ2-3 | TRBV9 | CASSDGDSPSTDTQYF | TGTGCCAGCAGCGACGGGGACAGTCCTAGCACAGATACGCAGTATTTT
. | . | TRBJ1-2 | TRBV4-2 | CASSDWDGYTF | TGTGCCAGCAGCGATTGGGATGGCTACACCTTC
TRBD1 | . | TRBJ1-5 | TRBV2 | CASKGGTGGNQPQHF | TGTGCCAGCAAGGGCGGGACAGGAGGTAATCAGCCCCAGCATTTT
. | . | TRBJ1-2 | TRBV30 | CAWSVTPLKGYGYTF | TGTGCCTGGAGTGTAACCCCGCTAAAAGGCTATGGCTACACCTTC
. | few | TRBJ2-7 | TRBV6-1 | CASSEYYSSYEQYF | TGTGCCAGCAGTGAATACTACAGCTCCTACGAGCAGTACTTC
. | once | TRBJ1-1 | TRBV7-2 | CASSLDLRGASSTEAFF | TGTGCCAGCAGCTTAGACCTACGAGGGGCCTCTTCCACTGAAGCTTTCTTT
. | . | TRBJ1-3 | TRBV6-5 | CASSIGNTIYF | TGTGCCAGCAGCATAGGAAACACCATATATTTT
TRBD1 | . | TRBJ1-5 | TRBV7-2 | CASSATGTGQPQHF | TGTGCCAGCAGCGCTACAGGGACAGGTCAGCCCCAGCATTTT